This T cell receptor beta chain is drawn from a study of blood T cell repertoires in COVID-19. Measured with immunoSEQ multiplex PCR; TCRdb has only the in-frame clones, and not every one. The repertoire consists of about 58,000 clones, with about 85% occurring once and the leading ten covering under 5%. V lost 4 bases and J lost 7, with 13 bases in between. Germline values: CDR1 MDHEN, CDR2 SYDVKM. The CDR3 loop spans 13 amino acids. This receptor was obtained from a man between 35 and 55 years old with active COVID-19. The chain joins TRBV28 to TRBJ1-1, with D unresolved. The sample comprised peripheral blood. CDR3 amino acids: CASSYLRRDEAFF. The CDR3 coding sequence is TGTGCCAGCAGTTACTTAAGGAGGGATGAAGCTTTCTTT.